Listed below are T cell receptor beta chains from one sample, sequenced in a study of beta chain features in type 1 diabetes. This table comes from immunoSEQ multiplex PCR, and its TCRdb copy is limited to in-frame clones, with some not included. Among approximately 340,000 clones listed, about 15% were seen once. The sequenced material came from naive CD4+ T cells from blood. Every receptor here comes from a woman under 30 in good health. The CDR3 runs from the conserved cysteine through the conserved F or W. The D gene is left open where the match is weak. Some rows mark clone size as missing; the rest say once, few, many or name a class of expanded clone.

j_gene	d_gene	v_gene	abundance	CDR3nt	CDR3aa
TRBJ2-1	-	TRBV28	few	TGTGCCAGCAGTCAGTCGGGGGGCCGTAACCACAATGAGCAGTTCTTC	CASSQSGGRNHNEQFF
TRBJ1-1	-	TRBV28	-	TGTGCCAGCAATGGGAGACAAGCTTTCTTT	CASNGRQAFF
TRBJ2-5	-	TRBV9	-	TGTGCCAGCAGCGTCTCGGCGGGGCTAGGGACCCAGTACTTC	CASSVSAGLGTQYF
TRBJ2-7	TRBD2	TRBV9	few	TGTGCCAGCAGCGTAGGAGGCGGGAGGACCTCCTACGAGCAGTACTTC	CASSVGGGRTSYEQYF
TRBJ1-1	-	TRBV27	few	TGTGCCAGCAGTTCGGACCCCGGGAGGCTAGCTTTCTTT	CASSSDPGRLAFF
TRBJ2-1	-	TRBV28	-	TGTGCCAGCAGTTTACCCTCGACAGCTGATGAGCAGTTCTTC	CASSLPSTADEQFF
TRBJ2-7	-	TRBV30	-	TGTGCCTGGGGCTTTGACAGGCTCCACGAGCAGTACTTC	CAWGFDRLHEQYF
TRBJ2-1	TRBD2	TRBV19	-	TGTGCCAGTGCCAACGGACTAGCCGGCTACAATGAGCAGTTCTTC	CASANGLAGYNEQFF
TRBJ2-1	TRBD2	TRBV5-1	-	TGCGCCAGCAGCTACCCCCAAGGCGGGAGGGGAAATGAGCAGTTCTTC	CASSYPQGGRGNEQFF
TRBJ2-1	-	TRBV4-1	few	TGCGCCAGCAACCCCGGGAACTCCTACAATGAGCAGTTCTTC	CASNPGNSYNEQFF
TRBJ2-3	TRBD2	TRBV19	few	TGTGCCAGTAGTACAACTAGCGACCGCACAGATACGCAGTATTTT	CASSTTSDRTDTQYF
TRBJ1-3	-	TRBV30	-	TGTGCCTGGGGCATCACAGGGTCTGGAAACACCATATATTTT	CAWGITGSGNTIYF
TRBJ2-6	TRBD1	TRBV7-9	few	TGTGCCAGCACCTTGGAGGACAGGTTGTCTGGGGCCAACGTCCTGACTTTC	CASTLEDRLSGANVLTF
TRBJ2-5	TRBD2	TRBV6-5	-	TGTGCCAGCAGTCCTATAGCGGGACATGAGACCCAGTACTTC	CASSPIAGHETQYF
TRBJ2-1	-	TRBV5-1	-	TGCGCCAGCAGCTTGGACAGGGCTAGTGAGCAGTTCTTC	CASSLDRASEQFF
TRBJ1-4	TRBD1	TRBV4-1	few	TGCGCCAGCAGCCAAGGCGGGAAGGGGACAGGCGGTGGGGAAAAACTGTTTTTT	CASSQGGKGTGGGEKLFF
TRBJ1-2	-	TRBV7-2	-	TGTGCCAGCAGCTTGGGCCCCGAGGGAAGCTACACCTTC	CASSLGPEGSYTF
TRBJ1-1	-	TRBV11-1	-	TGTGCCAGCAGCTTAGCTGGACACCCGAACACTGAAGCTTTCTTT	CASSLAGHPNTEAFF
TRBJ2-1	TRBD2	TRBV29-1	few	TGCAGCGTTGGTGCCGGGACTACCTACAATGAGCAGTTCTTC	CSVGAGTTYNEQFF
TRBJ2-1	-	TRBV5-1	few	TGCGCCAGCAAGGTCGGGATAGGCAATGAGCAGTTCTTC	CASKVGIGNEQFF
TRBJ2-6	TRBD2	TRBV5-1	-	TGCGCCAGCAGCATAGCGGGAGGTCCATCTGGGGCCAACGTCCTGACTTTC	CASSIAGGPSGANVLTF
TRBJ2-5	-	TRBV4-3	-	TGCGCCAGCAGCCAAGATGTTCCGGGTCGGGAGACCCAGTACTTC	CASSQDVPGRETQYF